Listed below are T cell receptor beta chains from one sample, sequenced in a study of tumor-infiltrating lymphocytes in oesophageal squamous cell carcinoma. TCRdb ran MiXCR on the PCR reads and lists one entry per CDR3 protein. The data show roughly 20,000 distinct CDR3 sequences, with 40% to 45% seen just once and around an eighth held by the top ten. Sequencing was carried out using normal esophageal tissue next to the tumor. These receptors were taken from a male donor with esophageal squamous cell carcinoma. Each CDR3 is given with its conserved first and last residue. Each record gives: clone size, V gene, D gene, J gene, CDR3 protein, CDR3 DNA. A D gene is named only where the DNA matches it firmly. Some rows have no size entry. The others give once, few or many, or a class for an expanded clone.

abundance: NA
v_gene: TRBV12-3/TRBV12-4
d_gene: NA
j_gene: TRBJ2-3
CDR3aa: CASSTRRGAGTDTQYF
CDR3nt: TGTGCCAGCAGCACCAGACGGGGGGCGGGCACAGATACGCAGTATTTT

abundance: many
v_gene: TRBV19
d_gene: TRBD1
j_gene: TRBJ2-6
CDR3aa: CASMLRQGATGANVLTF
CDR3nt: TGTGCCAGTATGCTCCGACAGGGGGCAACTGGGGCCAACGTCCTGACTTTC

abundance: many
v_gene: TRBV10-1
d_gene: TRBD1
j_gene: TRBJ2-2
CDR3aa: CATGTENTGELFF
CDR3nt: TGCGCCACCGGGACAGAAAACACCGGGGAGCTGTTTTTT

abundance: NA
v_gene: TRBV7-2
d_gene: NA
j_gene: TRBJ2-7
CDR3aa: CASRAKPGGGGYEQYF
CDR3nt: TGTGCCAGCAGGGCCAAGCCAGGGGGGGGAGGCTACGAGCAGTACTTC

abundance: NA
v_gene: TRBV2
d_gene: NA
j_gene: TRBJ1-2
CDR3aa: CASRQGSNYGYTF
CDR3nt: TGTGCCAGCAGACAGGGCTCGAACTATGGCTACACCTTC

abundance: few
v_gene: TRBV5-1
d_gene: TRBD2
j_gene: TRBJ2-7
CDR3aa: CASSVVGPGGEQYF
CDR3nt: TGCGCCAGCTCCGTTGTCGGGCCGGGAGGAGAGCAGTACTTC

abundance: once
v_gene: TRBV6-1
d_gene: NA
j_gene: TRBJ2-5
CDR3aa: CASTSRQNQQETQYF
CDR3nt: TGTGCCAGCACCTCACGACAGAATCAGCAAGAGACCCAGTACTTC

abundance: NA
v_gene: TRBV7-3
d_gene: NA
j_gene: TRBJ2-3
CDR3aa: CASSKTGTITDTQYF
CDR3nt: TGTGCCAGCAGCAAAACCGGGACAATCACAGATACGCAGTATTTT

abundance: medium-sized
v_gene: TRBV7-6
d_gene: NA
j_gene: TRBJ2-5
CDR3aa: CASSLSRAEETQYF
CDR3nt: TGTGCCAGCAGCTTAAGCCGAGCCGAAGAGACCCAGTACTTC

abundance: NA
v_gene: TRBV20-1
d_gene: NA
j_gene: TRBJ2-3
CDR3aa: CSAKMGNTDTQYF
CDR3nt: TGCAGTGCTAAAATGGGGAACACAGATACGCAGTATTTT

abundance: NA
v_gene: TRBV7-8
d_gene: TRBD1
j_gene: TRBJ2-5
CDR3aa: CASSLRGTGINNEQYF
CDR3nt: TGTGCCAGCAGCTTAAGGGGGACAGGGATCAACAATGAGCAGTACTTC

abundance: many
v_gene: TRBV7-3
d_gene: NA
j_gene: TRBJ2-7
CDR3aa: CASSLGSRYNEQYF
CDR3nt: TGTGCCAGCAGCTTGGGGTCCAGATACAATGAGCAGTACTTC

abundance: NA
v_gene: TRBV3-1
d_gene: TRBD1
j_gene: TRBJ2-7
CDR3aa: CASSQDAAGGITF
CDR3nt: TGTGCCAGCAGCCAAGATGCGGCAGGGGGCATCACCTTC

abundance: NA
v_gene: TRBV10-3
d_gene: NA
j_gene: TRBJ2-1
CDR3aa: CAISGGMGEQFF
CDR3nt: TGTGCCATCAGTGGTGGGATGGGCGAGCAGTTCTTC

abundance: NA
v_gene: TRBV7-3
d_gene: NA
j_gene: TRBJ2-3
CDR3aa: CASSFSGSDTQYF
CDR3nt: TGTGCCAGCAGCTTCAGTGGGTCGGATACGCAGTATTTT

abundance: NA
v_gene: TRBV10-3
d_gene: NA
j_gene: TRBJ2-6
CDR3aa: CAIATGSQAGANVLTF
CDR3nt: TGTGCCATTGCTACCGGCAGCCAGGCTGGGGCCAACGTCCTGACTTTC

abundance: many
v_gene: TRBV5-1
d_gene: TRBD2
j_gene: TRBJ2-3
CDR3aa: CASSSAQTSGTDTQYF
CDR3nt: TGCGCCAGCAGCTCCGCCCAGACTAGCGGCACAGATACGCAGTATTTT

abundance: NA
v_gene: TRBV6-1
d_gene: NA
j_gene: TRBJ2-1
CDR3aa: CASSPLVSYNEQFF
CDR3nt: TGTGCCAGCAGTCCACTGGTCTCCTACAATGAGCAGTTCTTC

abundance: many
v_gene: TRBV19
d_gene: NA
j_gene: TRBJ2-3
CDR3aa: CASSIANRRTDTQYF
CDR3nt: TGTGCCAGTAGTATAGCGAATAGGAGAACAGATACGCAGTATTTT

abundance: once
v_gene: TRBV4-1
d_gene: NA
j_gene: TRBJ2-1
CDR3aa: CASSDGQYNEQFF
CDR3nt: TGCGCCAGCAGCGACGGACAGTACAATGAGCAGTTCTTC

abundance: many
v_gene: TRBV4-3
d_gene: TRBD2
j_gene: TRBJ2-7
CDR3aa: CASSQGEGSGFYEQYF
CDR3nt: TGCGCCAGCAGCCAAGGGGAGGGGAGCGGCTTCTACGAGCAGTACTTC

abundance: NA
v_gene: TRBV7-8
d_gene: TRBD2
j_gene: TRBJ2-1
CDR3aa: CASSFTSGRYNEQFF
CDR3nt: TGTGCCAGCAGCTTTACTAGCGGGAGATACAATGAGCAGTTCTTC

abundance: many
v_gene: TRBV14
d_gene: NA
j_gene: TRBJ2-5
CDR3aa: CASSLRPRETQYF
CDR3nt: TGTGCCAGCAGCCTTCGTCCAAGAGAGACCCAGTACTTC

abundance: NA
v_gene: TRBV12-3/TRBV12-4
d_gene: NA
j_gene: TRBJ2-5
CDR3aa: CASSPGSGYQETQYF
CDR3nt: TGTGCCAGCAGCCCTGGCTCAGGGTACCAAGAGACCCAGTACTTC

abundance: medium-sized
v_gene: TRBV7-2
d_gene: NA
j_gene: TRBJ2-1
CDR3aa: CASSLDASSYNEQFF
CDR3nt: TGTGCCAGCAGCTTAGACGCGAGCTCCTACAATGAGCAGTTCTTC

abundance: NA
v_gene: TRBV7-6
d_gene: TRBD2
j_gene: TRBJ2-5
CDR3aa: CASSPIRGGGRETQYF
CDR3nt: TGTGCTAGCAGCCCAATCCGGGGCGGGGGAAGGGAGACCCAGTACTTC

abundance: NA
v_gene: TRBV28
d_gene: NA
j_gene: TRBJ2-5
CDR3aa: CASSLASEAQYF
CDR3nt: TGTGCCAGCAGTTTAGCCTCCGAGGCCCAGTACTTC

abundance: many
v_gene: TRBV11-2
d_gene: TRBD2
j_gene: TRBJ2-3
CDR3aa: CASSFRGGRGNADTQYF
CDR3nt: TGTGCCAGCAGCTTCCGTGGCGGGAGGGGGAACGCAGATACGCAGTATTTT

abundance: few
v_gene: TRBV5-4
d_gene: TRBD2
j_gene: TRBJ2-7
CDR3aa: CASSFGGGYEQYF
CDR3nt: TGTGCCAGCAGCTTCGGGGGGGGGTACGAGCAGTACTTC

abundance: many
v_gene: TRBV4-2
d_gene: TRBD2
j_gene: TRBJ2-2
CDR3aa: CASSQGLAGGNTGELFF
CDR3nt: TGTGCCAGCAGCCAAGGACTAGCGGGAGGGAACACCGGGGAGCTGTTTTTT

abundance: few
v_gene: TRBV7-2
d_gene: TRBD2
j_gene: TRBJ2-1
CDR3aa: CASSGLAGRDEQFF
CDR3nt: TGTGCCAGCAGCGGGCTAGCGGGACGGGATGAGCAGTTCTTC

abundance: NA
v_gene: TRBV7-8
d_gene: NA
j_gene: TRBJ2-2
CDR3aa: CASSPRQGGTGELFF
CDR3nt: TGTGCCAGCAGCCCTAGACAGGGAGGCACCGGGGAGCTGTTTTTT

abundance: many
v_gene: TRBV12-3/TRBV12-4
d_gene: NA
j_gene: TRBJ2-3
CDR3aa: CASSPPGAGSYRGTQYF
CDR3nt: TGTGCCAGCAGTCCCCCCGGGGCAGGGTCTTACAGAGGTACGCAGTATTTT

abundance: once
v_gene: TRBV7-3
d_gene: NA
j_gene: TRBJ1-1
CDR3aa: CASSLVMVGTEAFF
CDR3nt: TGTGCCAGCAGCTTAGTAATGGTAGGAACTGAAGCTTTCTTT

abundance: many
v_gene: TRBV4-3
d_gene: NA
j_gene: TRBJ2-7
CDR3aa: CASSQVRWGGEQYF
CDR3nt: TGCGCCAGCAGCCAGGTTCGTTGGGGAGGCGAGCAGTACTTC

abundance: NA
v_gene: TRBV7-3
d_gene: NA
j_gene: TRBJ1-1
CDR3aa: CASSQLMNTEAFF
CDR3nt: TGTGCCAGCAGCCAATTGATGAACACTGAAGCTTTCTTT

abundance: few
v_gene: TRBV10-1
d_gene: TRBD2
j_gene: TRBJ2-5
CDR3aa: CASSPSGRDNEQYF
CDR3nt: TGCGCCAGCAGTCCAAGCGGGAGGGACAATGAGCAGTACTTC

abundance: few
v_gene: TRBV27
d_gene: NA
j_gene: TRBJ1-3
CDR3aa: CASSSPRDLGGNTIYF
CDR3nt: TGTGCCAGCAGTTCCCCGCGTGACCTAGGGGGAAACACCATATATTTT

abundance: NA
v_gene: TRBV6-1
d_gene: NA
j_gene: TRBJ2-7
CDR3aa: CASSEMRGEPYEQYF
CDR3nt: TGTGCCAGCAGTGAAATGAGGGGTGAGCCCTACGAGCAGTACTTC

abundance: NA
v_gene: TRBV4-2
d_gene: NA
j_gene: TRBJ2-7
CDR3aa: CASSQEGGLYEQYF
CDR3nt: TGTGCCAGCAGCCAAGAGGGCGGACTATACGAGCAGTACTTC

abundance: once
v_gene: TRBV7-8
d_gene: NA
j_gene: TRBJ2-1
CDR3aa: CASSHPTSNEDNEQFF
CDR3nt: TGTGCCAGCAGCCACCCCACTAGCAACGAAGACAATGAGCAGTTCTTC

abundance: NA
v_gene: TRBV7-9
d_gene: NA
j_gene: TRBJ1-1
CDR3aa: CASSQDGYEAFF
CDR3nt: TGTGCCAGCAGTCAGGACGGTTATGAAGCTTTCTTT

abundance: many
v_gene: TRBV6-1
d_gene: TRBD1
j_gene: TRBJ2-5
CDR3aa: CASSRDRVETQYF
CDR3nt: TGTGCCAGCAGCCGGGACAGGGTAGAGACCCAGTACTTC

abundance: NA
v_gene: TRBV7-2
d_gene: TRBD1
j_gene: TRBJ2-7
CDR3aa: CASSLRQGTGEQYF
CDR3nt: TGTGCCAGCAGCCTACGACAGGGAACGGGCGAGCAGTACTTC

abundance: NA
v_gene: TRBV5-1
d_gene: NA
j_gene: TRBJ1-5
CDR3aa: CASSLTGSNQPQHF
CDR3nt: TGCGCCAGCAGCTTGACAGGGAGCAATCAGCCCCAGCATTTT

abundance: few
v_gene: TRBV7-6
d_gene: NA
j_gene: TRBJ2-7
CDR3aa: CASSLGSNYEQYF
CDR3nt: TGTGCCAGCAGCTTAGGGTCAAACTACGAGCAGTACTTC

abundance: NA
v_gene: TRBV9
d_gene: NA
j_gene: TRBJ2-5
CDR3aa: CASSVSPFVFKETQYF
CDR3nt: TGTGCCAGCAGCGTTAGTCCGTTTGTTTTCAAGGAGACCCAGTACTTC

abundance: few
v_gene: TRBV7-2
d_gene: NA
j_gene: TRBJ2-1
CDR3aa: CASSLFYGGPYEQFF
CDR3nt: TGTGCCAGCAGCTTATTTTACGGGGGGCCTTACGAGCAGTTCTTC

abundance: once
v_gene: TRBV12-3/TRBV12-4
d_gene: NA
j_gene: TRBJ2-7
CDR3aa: CASSRTGTIYEQYF
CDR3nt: TGTGCCAGCAGCCGAACCGGGACGATCTACGAGCAGTACTTC

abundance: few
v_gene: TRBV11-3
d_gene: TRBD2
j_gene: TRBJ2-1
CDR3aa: CASNSGGMDEQFF
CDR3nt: TGTGCCAGCAACTCGGGGGGAATGGATGAGCAGTTCTTC

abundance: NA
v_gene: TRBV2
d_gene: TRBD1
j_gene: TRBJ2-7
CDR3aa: CASSGGGAGTAEQYF
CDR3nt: TGTGCCAGCAGTGGAGGGGGCGCCGGGACGGCCGAGCAGTACTTC

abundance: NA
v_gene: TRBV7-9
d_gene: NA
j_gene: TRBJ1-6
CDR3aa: CASSSDFDTGTGSPLHF
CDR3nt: TGTGCCAGCAGCTCAGACTTTGACACAGGGACGGGATCACCCCTCCACTTT

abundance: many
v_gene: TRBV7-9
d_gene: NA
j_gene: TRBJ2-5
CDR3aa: CASSAQTNAETQYF
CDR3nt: TGTGCCAGCAGCGCCCAAACGAATGCGGAGACCCAGTACTTC